The rows below give T cell receptor beta chains drawn from one sample of a study of blood T cell repertoires in COVID-19. Assay used: immunoSEQ multiplex PCR; TCRdb lists only in-frame clones, some missing. The sample consists of 400,000 to 500,000 clones, 88% of them appearing once. Sequencing input: PBMCs or T cells enriched from blood (not recorded which). These receptors were collected from a woman aged 40 to 55 who had recovered from COVID-19. Each CDR3 is given without its conserved first and last residue.

>13|TRBV28|TRBJ2-6
ASSLQGSGANVLT
>15|TRBV11-2|TRBJ2-5
ASSFSTIAGGGKTQY
>14|TRBV24-1|TRBJ2-5
ATSVPTGGGQETQY
>13|TRBV4-3|TRBJ1-1
ASSHEDRGQVEAF
>12|TRBV13|TRBJ2-7
ASSSRTDSYEQY
>13|TRBV4-3|TRBJ2-5
ASSRGAGVQETQY
>14|TRBV9|TRBJ2-7
ASSVEGGRLFYEQY
>11|TRBV28|TRBJ1-5
ASSPDIRQPQH
>12|TRBV6-5|TRBJ1-1
ASRTENLDTEAF
>13|TRBV11-2|TRBJ2-7
ASTRGGGLGYEQY
>14|TRBV3-1/TRBV3-2|TRBJ2-7
ASSHLPSGRIYEQY
>16|TRBV2|TRBJ2-1
ASSANPGTSGRIHEQF
>16|TRBV11-2|TRBJ1-2
ASSKGGGQKYLNYGYT
>11|TRBV5-4|TRBJ2-7
ASSLKQGYEQY
>14|TRBV11-3|TRBJ2-1
ASSLATSHSYNEQF